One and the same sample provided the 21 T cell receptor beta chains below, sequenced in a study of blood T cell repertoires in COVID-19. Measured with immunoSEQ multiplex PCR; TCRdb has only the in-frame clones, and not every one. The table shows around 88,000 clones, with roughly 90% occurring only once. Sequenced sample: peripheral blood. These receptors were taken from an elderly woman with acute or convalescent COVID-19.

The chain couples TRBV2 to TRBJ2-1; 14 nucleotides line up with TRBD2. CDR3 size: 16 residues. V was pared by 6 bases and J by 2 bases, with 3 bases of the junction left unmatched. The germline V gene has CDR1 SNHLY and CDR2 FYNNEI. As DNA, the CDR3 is TGTGCCAGCAGCCGACTAGCGGGGGGGGCCTACAATGAGCAGTTCTTC. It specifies CASSRLAGGAYNEQFF.

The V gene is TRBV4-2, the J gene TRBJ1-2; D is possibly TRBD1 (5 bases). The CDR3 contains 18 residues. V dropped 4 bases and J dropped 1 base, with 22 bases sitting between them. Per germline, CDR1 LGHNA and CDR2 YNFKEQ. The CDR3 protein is CASSPRPGREESNYGYTF. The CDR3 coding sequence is TGTGCCAGCAGCCCGAGGCCAGGGAGGGAGGAGAGTAACTATGGCTACACCTTC.

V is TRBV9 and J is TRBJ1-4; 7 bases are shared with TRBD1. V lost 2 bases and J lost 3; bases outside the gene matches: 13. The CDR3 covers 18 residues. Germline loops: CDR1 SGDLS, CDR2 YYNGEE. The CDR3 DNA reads TGTGCCAGCAGCGTGGGAGAGGGGGCAGAGTCGGCTAATGAAAAACTGTTTTTT. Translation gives CASSVGEGAESANEKLFF.

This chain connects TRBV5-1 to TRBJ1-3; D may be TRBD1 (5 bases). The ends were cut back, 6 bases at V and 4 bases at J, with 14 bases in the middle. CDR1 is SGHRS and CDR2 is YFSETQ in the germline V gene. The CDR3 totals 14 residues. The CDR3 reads CASTWGVGGNTIYF. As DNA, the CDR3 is TGCGCCAGCACCTGGGGCGTCGGCGGAAACACCATATATTTT.

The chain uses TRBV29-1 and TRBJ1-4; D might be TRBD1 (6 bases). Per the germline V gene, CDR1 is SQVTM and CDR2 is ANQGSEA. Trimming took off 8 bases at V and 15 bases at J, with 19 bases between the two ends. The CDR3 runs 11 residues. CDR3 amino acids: CSFLQGQGVFF. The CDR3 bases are TGCAGCTTCCTCCAGGGGCAAGGGGTGTTTTTT. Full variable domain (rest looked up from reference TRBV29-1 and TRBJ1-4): SAVISQKPSRDICQRGTSLTIQCQVDSQVTMMFWYRQQPGQSLTLIATANQGSEATYESGFVIDKFPISRPNLTFSTLTVSNMSPEDSSIYLCSFLQGQGVFFGSGTQLSVL.

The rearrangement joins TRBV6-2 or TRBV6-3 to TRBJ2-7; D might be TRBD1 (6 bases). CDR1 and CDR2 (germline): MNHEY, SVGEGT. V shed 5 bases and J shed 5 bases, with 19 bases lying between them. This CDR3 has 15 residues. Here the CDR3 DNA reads TGTGCCAGCAGTGGGAATTGGGGGCGCAACCACGAGCAGTACTTC. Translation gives CASSGNWGRNHEQYF.

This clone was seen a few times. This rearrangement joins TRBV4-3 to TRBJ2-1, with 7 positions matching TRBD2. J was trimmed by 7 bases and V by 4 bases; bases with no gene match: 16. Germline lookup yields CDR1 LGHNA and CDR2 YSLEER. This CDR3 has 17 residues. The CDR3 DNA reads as TGCGCCAGCAGCCGGTCGGTTTTGACTAGCACCCGAAATGAGCAGTTCTTC. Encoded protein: CASSRSVLTSTRNEQFF.

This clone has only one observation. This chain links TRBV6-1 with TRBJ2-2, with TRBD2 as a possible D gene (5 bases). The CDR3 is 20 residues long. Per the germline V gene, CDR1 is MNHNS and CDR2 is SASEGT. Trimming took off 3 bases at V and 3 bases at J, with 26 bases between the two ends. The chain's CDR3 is CASSDLAHSFSGDDTGELFF. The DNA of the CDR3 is TGTGCCAGCAGTGACTTGGCTCATTCGTTCTCCGGGGATGACACCGGGGAGCTGTTTTTT.

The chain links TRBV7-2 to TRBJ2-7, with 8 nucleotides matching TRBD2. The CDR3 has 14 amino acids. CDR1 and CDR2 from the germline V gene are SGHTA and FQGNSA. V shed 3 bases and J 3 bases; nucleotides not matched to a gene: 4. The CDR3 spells CASSFGGGNYEQYF. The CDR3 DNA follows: TGTGCCAGCAGCTTTGGCGGGGGGAACTACGAGCAGTACTTC. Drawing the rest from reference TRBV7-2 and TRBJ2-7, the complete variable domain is GAGVSQSPSNKVTEKGKDVELRCDPISGHTALYWYRQSLGQGLEFLIYFQGNSAPDKSGLPSDRFSAERTGGSVSTLTIQRTQQEDSAVYLCASSFGGGNYEQYFGPGTRLTVT.

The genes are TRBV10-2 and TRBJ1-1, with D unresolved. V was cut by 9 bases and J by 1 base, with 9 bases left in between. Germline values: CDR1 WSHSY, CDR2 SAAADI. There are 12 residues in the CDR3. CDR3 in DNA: TGCGCCAGTCGCCAGGCGAACACTGAAGCTTTCTTT. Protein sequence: CASRQANTEAFF.

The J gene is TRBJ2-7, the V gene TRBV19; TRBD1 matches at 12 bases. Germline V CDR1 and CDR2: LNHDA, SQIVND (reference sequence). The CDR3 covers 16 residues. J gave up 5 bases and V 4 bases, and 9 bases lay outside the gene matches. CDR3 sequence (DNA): TGTGCCAGTAGTAGGAAACCGGGACAGGGGGCCCACGAGCAGTACTTC. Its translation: CASSRKPGQGAHEQYF.

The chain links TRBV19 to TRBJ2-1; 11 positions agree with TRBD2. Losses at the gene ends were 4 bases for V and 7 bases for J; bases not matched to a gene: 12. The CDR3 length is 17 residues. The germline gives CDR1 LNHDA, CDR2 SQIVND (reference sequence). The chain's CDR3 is CASSTPPLAGGGNEQFF. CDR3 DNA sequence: TGTGCCAGTAGTACCCCTCCTCTAGCGGGAGGAGGTAATGAGCAGTTCTTC.

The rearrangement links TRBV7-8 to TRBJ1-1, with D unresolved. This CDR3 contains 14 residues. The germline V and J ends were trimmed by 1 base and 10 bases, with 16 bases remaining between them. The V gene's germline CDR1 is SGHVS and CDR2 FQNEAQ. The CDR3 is CASSLGMGPRPAFF. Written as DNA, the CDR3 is TGTGCCAGCAGCTTAGGGATGGGCCCCCGTCCAGCTTTCTTT.

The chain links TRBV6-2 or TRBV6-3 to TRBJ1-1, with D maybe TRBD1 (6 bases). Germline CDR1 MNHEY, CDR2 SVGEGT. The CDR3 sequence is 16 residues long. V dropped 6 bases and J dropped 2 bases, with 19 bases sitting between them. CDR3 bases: TGTGCCAGCAGCCCACTCCGCGGCAGGGGCAACACTGAAGCTTTCTTT. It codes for CASSPLRGRGNTEAFF.

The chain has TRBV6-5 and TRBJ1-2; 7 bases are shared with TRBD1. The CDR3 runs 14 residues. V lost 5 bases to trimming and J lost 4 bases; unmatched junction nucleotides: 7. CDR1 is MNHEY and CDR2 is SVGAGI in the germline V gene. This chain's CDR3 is CASSPRTGAYGYTF. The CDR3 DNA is TGTGCCAGCAGTCCGAGGACAGGCGCCTATGGCTACACCTTC.

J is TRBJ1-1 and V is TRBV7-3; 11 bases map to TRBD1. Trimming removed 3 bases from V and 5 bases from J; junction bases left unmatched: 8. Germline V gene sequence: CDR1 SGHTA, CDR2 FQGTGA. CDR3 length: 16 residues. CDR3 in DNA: TGTGCCAGCAGCTTGTACCGGGACAGGGGGAGAACTGAAGCTTTCTTT. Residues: CASSLYRDRGRTEAFF.

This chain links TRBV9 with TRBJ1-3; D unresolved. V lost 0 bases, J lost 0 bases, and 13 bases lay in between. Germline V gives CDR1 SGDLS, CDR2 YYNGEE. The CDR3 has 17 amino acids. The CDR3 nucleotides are TGTGCCAGCAGCGTAGATACCGGGTTGCTCTCTGGAAACACCATATATTTT. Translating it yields CASSVDTGLLSGNTIYF.

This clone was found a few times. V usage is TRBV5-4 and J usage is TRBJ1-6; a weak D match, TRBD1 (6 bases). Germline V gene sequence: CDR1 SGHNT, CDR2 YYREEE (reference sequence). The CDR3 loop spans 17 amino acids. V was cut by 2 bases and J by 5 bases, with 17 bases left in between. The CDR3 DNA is TGTGCCAGCAGCTTCCCCCTTGCAGGGGTCAATAATTCACCCCTCCACTTT. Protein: CASSFPLAGVNNSPLHF.

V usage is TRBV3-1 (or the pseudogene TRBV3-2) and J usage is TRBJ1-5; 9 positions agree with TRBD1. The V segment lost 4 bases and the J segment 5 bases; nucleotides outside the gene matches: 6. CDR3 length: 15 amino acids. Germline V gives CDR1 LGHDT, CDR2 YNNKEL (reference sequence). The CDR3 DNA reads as TGTGCCAGCAGCCTAACAGGGGGCCGGGATCAGCCCCAGCATTTT. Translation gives CASSLTGGRDQPQHF.

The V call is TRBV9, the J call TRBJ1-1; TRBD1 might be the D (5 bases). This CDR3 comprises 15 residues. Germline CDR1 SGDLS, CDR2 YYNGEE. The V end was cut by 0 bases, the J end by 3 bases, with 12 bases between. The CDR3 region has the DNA TGTGCCAGCAGCGTAGCTGTTCAGGGCCACACTGAAGCTTTCTTT. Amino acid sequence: CASSVAVQGHTEAFF.

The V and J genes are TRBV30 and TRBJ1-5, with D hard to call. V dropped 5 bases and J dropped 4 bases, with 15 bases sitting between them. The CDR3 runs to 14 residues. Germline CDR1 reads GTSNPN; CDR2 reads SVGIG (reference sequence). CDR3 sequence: CAWSRDTLNQPQHF. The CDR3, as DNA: TGTGCCTGGTCACGGGATACATTGAATCAGCCCCAGCATTTT.